The present entry profiles one T cell receptor beta chain with its context. Trimming took 2 bases from V and 5 from J; bases not matched to a gene: 9. The CDR3 is 15 amino acids. Germline V gene data show CDR1 as MNHEY and CDR2 as SMNVEV (reference sequence). The entry originates in a study of cytomegalovirus exposure and HLA in healthy donors. In the PCR, 60 Vbeta and 13 Jbeta primers were used. Here immunoSEQ multiplex PCR was the method, and the copy in TCRdb shows in-frame clones only, minus some. The sample includes 250,000 or so clones, about nine tenths of them seen just once. Input material: PBMCs. The receptor was derived from a girl aged 2-10 years in good health and CMV-seronegative. The chain is built from TRBV27 and TRBJ2-7; 7 bases map to TRBD1. CDR3 residues: CASSLRVTGYHEQYF. The CDR3 region has the DNA TGTGCCAGCAGTTTAAGGGTGACAGGGTACCACGAGCAGTACTTC.